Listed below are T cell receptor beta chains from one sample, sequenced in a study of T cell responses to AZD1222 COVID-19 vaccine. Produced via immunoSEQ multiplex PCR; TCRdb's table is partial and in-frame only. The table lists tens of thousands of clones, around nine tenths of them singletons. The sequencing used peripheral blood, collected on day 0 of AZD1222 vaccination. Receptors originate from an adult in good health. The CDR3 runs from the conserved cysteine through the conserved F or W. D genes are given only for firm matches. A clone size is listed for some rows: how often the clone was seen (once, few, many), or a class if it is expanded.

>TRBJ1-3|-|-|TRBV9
CASSVDQGSGNTIYF
TGTGCCAGCAGCGTAGATCAGGGCTCTGGAAACACCATATATTTT
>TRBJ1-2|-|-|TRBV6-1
CASSESLTWVGYTF
TGTGCCAGCAGTGAATCTTTAACGTGGGTTGGCTACACCTTC
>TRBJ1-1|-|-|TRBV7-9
CASSQLLINTEAFF
TGTGCCAGCAGCCAACTCCTCATCAACACTGAAGCTTTCTTT
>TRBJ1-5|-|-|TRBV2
CASSVRGPQHF
TGTGCCAGCAGTGTTCGAGGGCCCCAGCATTTT
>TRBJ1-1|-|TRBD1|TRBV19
CASGTGLNTEAFF
TGTGCCAGTGGGACAGGGCTGAACACTGAAGCTTTCTTT
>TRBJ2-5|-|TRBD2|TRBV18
CASSPGTSGTLYQETQYF
TGTGCCAGCTCCCCAGGGACTAGCGGGACCCTGTACCAAGAGACCCAGTACTTC
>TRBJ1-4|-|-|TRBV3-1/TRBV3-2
CASSHLGATNEKLFF
TGTGCCAGCAGCCATCTAGGGGCGACTAATGAAAAACTGTTTTTT
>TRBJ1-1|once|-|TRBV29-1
CSVVSVLSYTEAFF
TGCAGCGTTGTGTCGGTACTATCGTACACTGAAGCTTTCTTT
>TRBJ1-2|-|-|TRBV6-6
CASSYSRSGDGYTF
TGTGCCAGCAGTTACTCGAGGTCGGGTGATGGCTACACCTTC
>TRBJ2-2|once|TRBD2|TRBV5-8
CASTTGGIDTGELFF
TGTGCCAGCACCACGGGGGGAATCGACACCGGGGAGCTGTTTTTT
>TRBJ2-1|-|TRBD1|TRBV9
CASSVAGDRVQNEQFF
TGTGCCAGCAGCGTAGCGGGGGACAGGGTACAGAATGAGCAGTTCTTC
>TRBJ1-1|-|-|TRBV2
CASIRAGHTEAFF
TGTGCCAGCATTAGGGCGGGTCACACTGAAGCTTTCTTT
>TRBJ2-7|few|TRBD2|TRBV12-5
CASGRSSGVSYEQYF
TGTGCTAGTGGTCGCTCTAGCGGGGTCTCCTACGAGCAGTACTTC
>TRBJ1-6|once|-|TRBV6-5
CASRATANNSPLHF
TGTGCCAGCAGAGCGACAGCGAACAATTCACCCCTCCACTTT
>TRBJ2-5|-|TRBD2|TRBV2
CASSELGLARETQYF
TGTGCCAGCAGTGAATTGGGACTAGCCCGAGAGACCCAGTACTTC
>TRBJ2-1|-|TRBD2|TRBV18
CASSPAGTRVNEQFF
TGTGCCAGCTCACCCGCCGGGACTAGGGTCAATGAGCAGTTCTTC
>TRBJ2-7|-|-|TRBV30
CAWSLPSSYEQYF
TGTGCCTGGAGTCTCCCGAGCTCCTACGAGCAGTACTTC
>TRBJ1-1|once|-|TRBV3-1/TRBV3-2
CASSQVEGNTEAFF
TGTGCCAGCAGCCAAGTTGAGGGGAACACTGAAGCTTTCTTT
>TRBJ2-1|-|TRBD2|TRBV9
CASSAGLAKGYEQFF
TGTGCCAGCAGCGCGGGACTAGCGAAGGGGTATGAGCAGTTCTTC
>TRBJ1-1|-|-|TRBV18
CASSPGQGIAEAFF
TGTGCCAGCTCTCCGGGGCAGGGAATTGCTGAAGCTTTCTTT
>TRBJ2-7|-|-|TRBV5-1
CASSLVVAPYEQYF
TGCGCCAGCAGCTTGGTAGTAGCCCCCTACGAGCAGTACTTC
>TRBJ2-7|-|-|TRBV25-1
CASMRGSYEQYF
TGTGCCAGCATGCGGGGCTCCTACGAGCAGTACTTC
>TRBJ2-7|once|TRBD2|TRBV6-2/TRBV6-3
CASSYSDSGWRYEQYF
TGTGCCAGCAGTTACTCGGATAGCGGGTGGCGATACGAGCAGTACTTC
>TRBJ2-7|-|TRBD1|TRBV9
CASSVETGRANEQYF
TGTGCCAGCAGCGTAGAGACAGGGAGAGCTAACGAGCAGTACTTC
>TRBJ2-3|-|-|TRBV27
CASRKLTDTQYF
TGTGCCAGCAGGAAACTTACAGATACGCAGTATTTT
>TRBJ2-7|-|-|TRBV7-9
CASSFGLIYEQYF
TGTGCCAGCAGCTTCGGACTAATCTACGAGCAGTACTTC
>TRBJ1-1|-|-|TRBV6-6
CASTAGNTEAFF
TGTGCCAGCACGGCAGGGAACACTGAAGCTTTCTTT
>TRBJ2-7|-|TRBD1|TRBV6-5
CASSYWGQGMAEQYF
TGTGCCAGCAGTTACTGGGGACAGGGCATGGCCGAGCAGTACTTC
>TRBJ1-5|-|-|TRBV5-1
CASSLGQPQHF
TGCGCCAGCAGCTTGGGGCAGCCCCAGCATTTT
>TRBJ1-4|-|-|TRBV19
CASSPPGVRNEKLFF
TGTGCCAGTAGTCCACCGGGGGTAAGGAATGAAAAACTGTTTTTT
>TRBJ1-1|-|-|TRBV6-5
CASKREVVNTEAFF
TGTGCCAGCAAGAGGGAGGTGGTGAACACTGAAGCTTTCTTT
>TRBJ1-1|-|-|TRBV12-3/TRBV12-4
CASREMNTEAFF
TGTGCCAGCAGAGAGATGAACACTGAAGCTTTCTTT
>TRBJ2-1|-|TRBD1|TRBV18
CASSPVTGGDEQFF
TGTGCCAGCTCACCCGTGACAGGGGGGGATGAGCAGTTCTTC
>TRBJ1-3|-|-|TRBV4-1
CASSRRHTGNTIYF
TGCGCCAGCAGCCGCAGACATACTGGAAACACCATATATTTT
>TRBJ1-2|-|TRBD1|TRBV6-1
CASSERGRGQGARYTF
TGTGCCAGCAGTGAAAGGGGGAGGGGACAGGGGGCTCGCTACACCTTC
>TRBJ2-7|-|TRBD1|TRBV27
CASRGQGEFWYEQYF
TGTGCCAGCCGGGGACAGGGGGAGTTTTGGTACGAGCAGTACTTC